This TCR beta chain came from a study of vaccination and CD4 T cells after COVID-19. Overall study context: Overlapping spike peptides of SARS-CoV-2, HCoV-NL63, HCoV-OC43 and HCoV-229E were used, and cells were stimulated with them.

As for treatment: 10-day PBMC culture with coronavirus spike peptide pools or control peptides (ViraFEST assay). Via ViraFEST, peptide pools expanded antigen-specific T cells before TCR sequencing. All positive PCR tests were dated between March and December 2020, predating US Alpha, Beta and Delta variants. Oncomine TCR Beta short-read sequencing was applied to DNA from cultured CD4+ T cells. From the PCR reads, TCRdb called clonotypes with MiXCR, one entry per CDR3 protein. This table has more than 15,000 distinct CDR3 sequences, over 40% appearing once. Note on this clonotype: Its matching antigen is unknown.

This CDR3 has 17 amino acids. Germline CDR1 is DFQATT and CDR2 is SNEGSKA (reference sequence). V lost 1 base, J lost 9 bases, and 17 bases stayed unmatched. Sequenced material: CD4+ T cells from blood, cultured in vitro. The sequence came from a human donor who had recovered from COVID-19. V is TRBV20-1 and J is TRBJ2-1; 8 bases line up with TRBD2. The CDR3 spells CSARGGSGGNPLGEQFF. The CDR3 region has the DNA TGCAGTGCTAGAGGAGGGAGCGGGGGAAACCCCCTGGGTGAGCAGTTCTTC.